One sample yielded the 18 T cell receptor beta chains listed below, sequenced in a study of T cell responses to AZD1222 COVID-19 vaccine. The method was immunoSEQ multiplex PCR; TCRdb's version includes in-frame clones alone and lacks a portion of them. The sample carries about 90,000 clones, approximately 90% recorded once. The specimen comprised peripheral blood, sampled on day 0 of MenACWY control vaccination. All receptors derive from an adult in good health.

V is TRBV24-1 and J is TRBJ1-1, with 11 bases that match TRBD1. V gave up 10 bases and J gave up 7 bases; unmatched junction bases: 4. The CDR3 sequence is 12 residues long. Germline V gene lookup returns CDR1 KGHDR and CDR2 SFDVKD. CDR3 amino acids: CATTGQGGEAFF. CDR3 DNA sequence: TGTGCCACTACGGGACAGGGGGGTGAAGCTTTCTTT.

The chain employs TRBV9 and TRBJ2-2, with 10 bases matching TRBD2. This CDR3 contains 16 residues. Germline loops: CDR1 SGDLS, CDR2 YYNGEE. V lost 3 bases to trimming and J lost 0 bases; unmatched junction nucleotides: 2. CDR3: CASSAGTSANTGELFF. The CDR3 coding sequence is TGTGCCAGCAGCGCCGGGACTAGCGCGAACACCGGGGAGCTGTTTTTT.

This clone was counted a single time. The genes are TRBV7-6 and TRBJ2-1; D is perhaps TRBD1 (6 bases). Trimming took off 4 bases at V and 7 bases at J, with 17 bases between the two ends. Germline V gene data show CDR1 as SGHVS and CDR2 as FNYEAQ. CDR3 length: 15 amino acids. The CDR3 bases are TGTGCCAGCAGCTCCGGCTCGGCAGGGGAAAATGAGCAGTTCTTC. Amino acids: CASSSGSAGENEQFF.

The V call is TRBV27, the J call TRBJ2-5; D not certain. V dropped 8 bases and J dropped 2 bases, with 6 bases sitting between them. The CDR3 contains 11 residues. Germline CDR1 reads MNHEY; CDR2 reads SMNVEV (reference sequence). CDR3 bases: TGTGCCAGCCATCAACAAGAGACCCAGTACTTC. This translates into CASHQQETQYF.

The V gene is TRBV28, the J gene TRBJ1-5; no clear D. The CDR3 spans 14 residues. CDR1 and CDR2 from the germline V gene are MDHEN and SYDVKM. V was pared by 0 bases and J by 1 base, with 4 bases between. The CDR3 sequence: CASSLWVSNQPQHF. The CDR3 DNA sequence: TGTGCCAGCAGTTTATGGGTGAGCAATCAGCCCCAGCATTTT.

The chain combines TRBV10-3 with TRBJ2-7, with TRBD2 as a possible D gene (6 bases). Germline V gives CDR1 ENHRY, CDR2 SYGVKD. V lost 2 bases and J lost 0, with 17 bases in between. The CDR3 sequence is 17 residues long. This chain's CDR3 is CAISEGVAVLLSYEQYF. In DNA form, the CDR3 reads TGTGCCATCAGTGAGGGAGTAGCGGTCCTACTCTCCTACGAGCAGTACTTC.

The rearrangement links TRBV18 to TRBJ2-7; 7 bases align to TRBD1. With V trimmed by 3 bases and J by 3 bases, 5 bases remained unmatched. Germline values: CDR1 KGHSH, CDR2 LQKENI. This CDR3 spans 14 amino acids. CDR3 sequence reads: CASSPGQNFYEQYF. The CDR3 bases are TGTGCCAGCTCACCGGGACAGAACTTCTACGAGCAGTACTTC.

This rearrangement joins TRBV7-3 to TRBJ2-5; D possibly corresponds to TRBD2 (5 bases). The CDR3 covers 16 residues. Germline V gene lookup returns CDR1 SGHTA and CDR2 FQGTGA. Trimming removed 2 bases at V and 5 bases at J, with 18 bases between. CDR3 sequence reads: CASSLGETGRGETQYF. In DNA form, the CDR3 reads TGTGCCAGCAGCTTAGGGGAAACGGGTAGAGGGGAGACCCAGTACTTC.

This rearrangement joins TRBV28 to TRBJ2-2; D ambiguous. The CDR3 contains 15 residues. Germline lookup yields CDR1 MDHEN and CDR2 SYDVKM. The germline V and J ends were trimmed by 4 bases and 7 bases, with 16 bases remaining between them. CDR3 region: CASSSLPSLVGELFF. CDR3 DNA sequence: TGTGCCAGCAGTTCCCTTCCTTCTCTGGTCGGGGAGCTGTTTTTT.

J is TRBJ2-3 and V is TRBV5-1, with D tentatively TRBD1 (6 bases). Germline V lookup: CDR1 SGHRS, CDR2 YFSETQ. The CDR3 is made up of 15 amino acids. V gave up 5 bases and J gave up 0 bases, with 13 bases separating them. The CDR3 loop is CASRAGATSTDTQYF. Here the CDR3 DNA reads TGCGCCAGCAGGGCAGGGGCGACTAGCACAGATACGCAGTATTTT. The full variable domain, its missing parts supplied by reference TRBV5-1 and TRBJ2-3, is KAGVTQTPRYLIKTRGQQVTLSCSPISGHRSVSWYQQTPGQGLQFLFEYFSETQRNKGNFPGRFSGRQFSNSRSEMNVSTLELGDSALYLCASRAGATSTDTQYFGPGTRLTVL.

V and J are TRBV12-3 or TRBV12-4 and TRBJ2-2; D is unresolved. The CDR3 length is 12 residues. Trimming took 6 bases from V and 1 from J, leaving 3 bases between them. The CDR3: CASRKNTGELFF. CDR3 bases: TGTGCCAGCAGAAAGAACACCGGGGAGCTGTTTTTT.

The rearrangement joins TRBV27 to TRBJ2-5; D not resolved. This CDR3 comprises 14 residues. Germline CDR1 reads MNHEY; CDR2 reads SMNVEV (reference sequence). Trimming removed 6 bases from V and 5 bases from J, with 16 bases in between. The CDR3 sequence is CASSRLNGMETQYF. DNA of the CDR3: TGTGCCAGCAGCCGCCTCAACGGTATGGAGACCCAGTACTTC.

The chain has TRBV28 and TRBJ2-3; possible D gene TRBD1, 6 bases. Germline lookup yields CDR1 MDHEN and CDR2 SYDVKM. There are 16 residues in the CDR3. Trimming cost V 5 bases and J 2 bases, with 17 bases left between them. CDR3 region: CASSDRIRGPTDTQYF. The CDR3 nucleotides are TGTGCCAGCAGTGACCGGATCAGGGGTCCCACAGATACGCAGTATTTT. The full variable domain, in which reference TRBV28 and TRBJ2-3 provide the parts outside the CDR3, is DVKVTQSSRYLVKRTGEKVFLECVQDMDHENMFWYRQDPGLGLRLIYFSYDVKMKEKGDIPEGYSVSREKKERFSLILESASTNQTSMYLCASSDRIRGPTDTQYFGPGTRLTVL.

This chain connects TRBV6-2 or TRBV6-3 to TRBJ2-7; possibly TRBD2 for D (5 bases). This CDR3 is built from 15 residues. CDR1 and CDR2 (germline): MNHEY, SVGEGT. Trimming pared 2 bases from V and 0 bases from J, leaving 11 bases between. The CDR3 here is CASSYEAGDSYEQYF. The CDR3 bases are TGTGCCAGCAGTTACGAGGCCGGGGACTCCTACGAGCAGTACTTC.

The chain links TRBV5-1 to TRBJ1-1, with 7 bases matching TRBD1. The J segment lost 0 bases and the V segment lost 5 bases, leaving 4 bases of the junction unmatched. CDR1 is SGHRS, CDR2 YFSETQ, per germline. CDR3 length: 14 amino acids. The CDR3: CASSFDRVNTEAFF. The CDR3 DNA reads as TGCGCCAGCAGTTTCGACAGGGTGAACACTGAAGCTTTCTTT. The whole variable domain, remainder taken from reference TRBV5-1 and TRBJ1-1, is KAGVTQTPRYLIKTRGQQVTLSCSPISGHRSVSWYQQTPGQGLQFLFEYFSETQRNKGNFPGRFSGRQFSNSRSEMNVSTLELGDSALYLCASSFDRVNTEAFFGQGTRLTVV.

The rearrangement joins TRBV27 to TRBJ2-7; TRBD1 aligns across 7 bases. The CDR3 loop spans 16 amino acids. Germline assignment: CDR1 MNHEY and CDR2 SMNVEV (reference sequence). V dropped 6 bases and J dropped 6; count of bases not matched to a gene: 17. This chain's CDR3 is CASRQLTSTGLSEQYF. DNA for the CDR3: TGTGCCAGCAGACAACTTACCTCGACAGGGTTAAGCGAGCAGTACTTC.

The chain is built from TRBV15 and TRBJ2-7; tentatively, D is TRBD2 (6 bases). This CDR3 region has 17 residues. CDR1 is LNHNV and CDR2 is YYDKDF in the germline V gene (reference sequence). V lost 1 base and J 2 bases, leaving 18 bases between the germline ends. The CDR3 protein is CATSRGPPGTGAYEQYF. Written as DNA, the CDR3 is TGTGCCACCAGCAGAGGCCCCCCCGGGACTGGGGCCTACGAGCAGTACTTC.

The chain carries TRBV7-3 and TRBJ2-2, with unresolved D. The CDR3 totals 14 residues. CDR1 is SGHTA and CDR2 is FQGTGA in the germline V gene. V lost 5 bases to trimming and J lost 7 bases, with 14 bases between them. CDR3 protein: CASSLRPRNGELFF. The CDR3 DNA follows: TGTGCCAGCAGCCTCCGCCCTAGAAACGGGGAGCTGTTTTTT.